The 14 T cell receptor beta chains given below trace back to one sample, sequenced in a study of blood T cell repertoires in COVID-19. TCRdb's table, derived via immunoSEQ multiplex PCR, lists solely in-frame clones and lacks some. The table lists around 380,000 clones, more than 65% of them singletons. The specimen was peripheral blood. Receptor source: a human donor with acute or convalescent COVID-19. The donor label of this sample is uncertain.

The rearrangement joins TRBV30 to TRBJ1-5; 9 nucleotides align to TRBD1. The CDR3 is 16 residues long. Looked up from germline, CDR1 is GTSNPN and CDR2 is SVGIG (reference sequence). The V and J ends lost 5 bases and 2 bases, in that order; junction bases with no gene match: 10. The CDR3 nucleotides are TGTGCCTGGGATACAGGGGGCCGGCGTGGCAATCAGCCCCAGCATTTT. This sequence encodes CAWDTGGRRGNQPQHF.

Here the CDR3 reads CAWSPGYEQYF. CDR3 DNA sequence: TGTGCCTGGAGTCCAGGGTACGAGCAGTACTTC. This rearrangement joins TRBV30 to TRBJ2-7; D is perhaps TRBD1 (5 bases). The CDR3 extends over 11 amino acids. Germline CDR1 is GTSNPN and CDR2 is SVGIG (reference sequence). The V gene lost 2 bases and the J gene lost 4 bases, with 6 bases spanning the gap.

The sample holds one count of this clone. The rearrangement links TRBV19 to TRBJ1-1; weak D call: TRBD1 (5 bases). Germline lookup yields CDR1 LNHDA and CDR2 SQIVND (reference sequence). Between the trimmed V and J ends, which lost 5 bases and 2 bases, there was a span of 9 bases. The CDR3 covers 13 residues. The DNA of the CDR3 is TGTGCCAGTAGTGACAGTTCAAACACTGAAGCTTTCTTT. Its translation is CASSDSSNTEAFF. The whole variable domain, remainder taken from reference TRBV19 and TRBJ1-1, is DGGITQSPKYLFRKEGQNVTLSCEQNLNHDAMYWYRQDPGQGLRLIYYSQIVNDFQKGDIAEGYSVSREKKESFPLTVTSAQKNPTAFYLCASSDSSNTEAFFGQGTRLTVV.

DNA for the CDR3: TGTGCCAGCAGCTTGAGGGGGCTCCTCTATAATTCACCCCTCCACTTT. It codes for CASSLRGLLYNSPLHF. V usage is TRBV11-2 and J usage is TRBJ1-6; 7 nucleotides agree with TRBD1. This CDR3 spans 16 amino acids. CDR1 SGHAT and CDR2 FQNNGV come from the germline V gene. V gave up 3 bases and J gave up 3 bases; unmatched junction bases: 5.

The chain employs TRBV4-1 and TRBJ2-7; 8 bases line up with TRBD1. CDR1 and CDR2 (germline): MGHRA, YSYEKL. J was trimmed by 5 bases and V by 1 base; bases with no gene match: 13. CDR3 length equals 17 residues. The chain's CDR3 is CASSQGREDRALDEQYF. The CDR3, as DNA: TGCGCCAGCAGCCAAGGGAGGGAGGACAGGGCTTTGGACGAGCAGTACTTC.

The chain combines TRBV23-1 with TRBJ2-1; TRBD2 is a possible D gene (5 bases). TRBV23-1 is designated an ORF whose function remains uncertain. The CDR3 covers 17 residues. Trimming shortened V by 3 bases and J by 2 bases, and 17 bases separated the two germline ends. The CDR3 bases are TGCGCCAGCAGTCACCGTCCTGAGGGCGGGCCCTACAATGAGCAGTTCTTC. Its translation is CASSHRPEGGPYNEQFF.

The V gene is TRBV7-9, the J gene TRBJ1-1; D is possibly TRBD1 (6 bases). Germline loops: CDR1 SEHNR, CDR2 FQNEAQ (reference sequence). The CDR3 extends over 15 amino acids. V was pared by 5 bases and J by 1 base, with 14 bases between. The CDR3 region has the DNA TGTGCCAGCAGCCCGAGACAGGCCACGAACACTGAAGCTTTCTTT. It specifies CASSPRQATNTEAFF.

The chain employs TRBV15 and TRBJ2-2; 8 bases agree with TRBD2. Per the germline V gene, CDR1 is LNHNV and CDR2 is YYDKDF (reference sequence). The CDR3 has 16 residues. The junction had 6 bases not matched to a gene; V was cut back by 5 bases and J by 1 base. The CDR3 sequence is CATSYLRGGNTGELFF. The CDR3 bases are TGTGCCACCAGCTACCTCCGGGGGGGGAACACCGGGGAGCTGTTTTTT.

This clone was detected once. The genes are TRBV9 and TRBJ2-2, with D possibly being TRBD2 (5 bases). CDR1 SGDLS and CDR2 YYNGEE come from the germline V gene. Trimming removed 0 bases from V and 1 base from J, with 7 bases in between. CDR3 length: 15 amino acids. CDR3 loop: CASSVVEGNTGELFF. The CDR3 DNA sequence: TGTGCCAGCAGCGTAGTCGAGGGGAACACCGGGGAGCTGTTTTTT.

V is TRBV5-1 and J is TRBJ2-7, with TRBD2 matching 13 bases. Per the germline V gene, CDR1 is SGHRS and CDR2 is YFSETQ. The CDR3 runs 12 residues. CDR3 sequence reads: CASSSRTSGRWV. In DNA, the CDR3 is TGCGCCAGCAGCTCCCGGACTAGCGGGAGATGGGTC.

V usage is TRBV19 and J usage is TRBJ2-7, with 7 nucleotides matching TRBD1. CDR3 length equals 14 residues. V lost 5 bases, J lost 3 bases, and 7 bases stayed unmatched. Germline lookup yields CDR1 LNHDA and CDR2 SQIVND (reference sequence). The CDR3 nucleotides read TGTGCCAGTAGTCTTAGACAGGGATACTACGAGCAGTACTTC. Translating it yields CASSLRQGYYEQYF. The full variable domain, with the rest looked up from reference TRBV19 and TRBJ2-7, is DGGITQSPKYLFRKEGQNVTLSCEQNLNHDAMYWYRQDPGQGLRLIYYSQIVNDFQKGDIAEGYSVSREKKESFPLTVTSAQKNPTAFYLCASSLRQGYYEQYFGPGTRLTVT.

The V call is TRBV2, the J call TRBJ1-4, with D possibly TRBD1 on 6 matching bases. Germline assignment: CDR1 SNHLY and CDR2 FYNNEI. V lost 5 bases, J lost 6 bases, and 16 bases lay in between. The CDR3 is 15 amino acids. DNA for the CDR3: TGTGCCAGCAGTACGTGGACAGATGAGGATGAAAAACTGTTTTTT. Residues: CASSTWTDEDEKLFF.

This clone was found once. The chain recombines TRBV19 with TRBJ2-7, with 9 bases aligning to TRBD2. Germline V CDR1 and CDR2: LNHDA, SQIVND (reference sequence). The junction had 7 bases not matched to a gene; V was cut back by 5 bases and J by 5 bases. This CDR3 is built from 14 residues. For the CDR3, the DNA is TGTGCCAGTAGTTCCATAGCGGGGGTCCACGAGCAGTACTTC. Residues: CASSSIAGVHEQYF.

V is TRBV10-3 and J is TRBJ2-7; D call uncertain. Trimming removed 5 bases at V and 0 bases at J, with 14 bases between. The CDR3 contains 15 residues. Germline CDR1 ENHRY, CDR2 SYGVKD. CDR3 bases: TGTGCCATCAGTCCCCAACTAAGTAGCTCCTACGAGCAGTACTTC. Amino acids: CAISPQLSSSYEQYF.